The entry that follows covers one T cell receptor (beta chain) sequence. This clone showed up just a few times. This clone's antigen is unknown. No base-level quality is on record; no much larger clone is a single base apart. From each donor, a single peripheral blood sample of approximately 0.11 L on average was drawn into heparinised tubes. A BD FACSAria II and a panel including CD45RO, CCR7, CD25, CD127, CD95 and CD27 were used to sort naive, central memory, regulatory and stem cell-like memory CD4+ T cells. Every sorted population had a purity above 95%. PBMCs were separated immediately by Lymphoprep density gradient centrifugation and were stained directly, without being cultured. So that batch effects would be minimized, each experiment stained and sorted samples in pairs, pairing one healthy donor with one patient. These data belong to a study of beta chain features in type 1 diabetes (dated by TCRdb to 2016 to 2018). General notes on the study: Patients and healthy donors did not differ in mean age, gender distribution, total cell number or subset yield. Regulatory and stem cell-like memory subsets were obtained from only 8 patients and roughly eight healthy donors, while naive and central memory subsets were obtained from all 30 or so donors. A total of about 110 million sorted cells were examined across all samples, and the number of cells per subset was strongly correlated with RNA yield. In the study, TCRB repertoires of sorted circulating CD4+ T cell subsets from recently diagnosed type 1 diabetes patients were compared with those of matched healthy donors.

Relative to germline, V is 9 bases shorter and J is 0 bases shorter, with 11 bases between their ends. CDR1 and CDR2, per the germline V gene, are ENHRY and SYGVKD. The CDR3 covers 14 residues, taking in both the cysteine and the phenylalanine. Here the CDR3 DNA is all that survives: 42 bases in frame from base 1. General conclusions and limits of the study: PCR might favor shorter templates, but patient and control samples were amplified and corrected together, so any skew would affect both groups equally. Type 1 diabetes patients showed a moderate but significant shortening of TCRB CDR3 length in all four CD4+ subsets. Because cDNA rather than genomic DNA was sequenced, highly expressing activated cells could have been over-represented, although no difference in activation and CD3 levels was found between groups. At VDJ recombination sites, type 1 diabetes patients had fewer insertions and more deleted nucleotides, which implies abnormalities in thymic rearrangement. Because small numbers of individuals were included in the HLA sub-analyses, any influence of HLA type on TCRB rearrangement was left unresolved. The naive, central memory and regulatory TCRB repertoires appeared to resemble one another more closely among patients than among healthy donors.

The entire amount of isolated RNA was reverse transcribed using the High Capacity cDNA Reverse Transcription Kit, so the sequenced TCRB transcripts were expressed ones. Deep immunoSEQ sequencing was performed on naive, central memory and regulatory T cell samples, with an average of roughly 3.5 million total reads per sample. After sorted cells were lysed in RLT buffer, RNA was extracted with DNase-treated RNeasy Micro or Mini kits, with the choice depending on cell number. To prevent cross-contamination, every cell subset was processed on its own, while patient and healthy donor samples were processed together. The immunoSEQ multiplex PCR was used to amplify TCRB sequences from cDNA, generating 87-bp fragments that spanned the CDR3 region. Amplicons were sequenced on the Illumina HiSeq platform. The paper's processing steps were these. Synthetic template baselines were used to correct PCR bias computationally, reads within Hamming distance 2 were collapsed, and singletons that could not be merged were discarded. Reads were aligned to IMGT to assign V, D and J genes, CDR3 length, and insertions or deletions at six rearrangement sites. Within each subset, clonotype counts were normalized to the number of sorted cells before true diversity and Gini coefficients were calculated with the tcR R package. The overlap coefficient, calculated on TCRB nucleotide sequences, was used to measure repertoire sharing. Out-of-frame TCRB sequences from naive cells were analyzed to stand in for the pre-selection repertoire. Held by TCRdb, this immuneACCESS table contains in-frame sequences only and omits some clones. Under half of the omission traces to an unresolved V gene where checked; the cause of the rest is unknown. The DNA gave D and trimming, while V, J and clone size come from that table. This sample holds under 900,000 clones; roughly 15% were observed only once. The leading ten clones occupy 0.02% to 0.03% of the sample.

The receptor was isolated from a woman in her late teens or twenties in good health. This receptor chain uses TRBV10-3 and TRBJ2-2; TRBD1 could be the D gene, as 6 bases match. Material for sequencing was naive CD4+ T cells from blood. The cell subset or site label on this specimen signifies: true naive CD4+ T cells. The DNA is TGTGCCATTGCACAGGGACCGAACACCGGGGAGCTGTTTTTT. Its translation reads: CAIAQGPNTGELFF.